Presented here are 31 T cell receptor beta chains from one specimen sequenced in a study of a mutant IDH1 vaccine in newly diagnosed glioma. Documented time point: week 35, safety follow-up. A single vaccine dose contained 300 ug of mutant IDH1 20-mer peptide, and topical imiquimod was used with it. What these receptors recognize is not known. Here immunoSEQ multiplex PCR was the method, and the copy in TCRdb shows in-frame clones only, minus some. The repertoire includes tens of thousands of clones, around 86% of them detected once, and approximately 4.7% sits in the top ten. Sequenced material: PBMCs, taken from a glioma patient whose treatment included an IDH1 peptide vaccine. The source is a woman aged 40-49 years with glioma. Some clones in this sample may be carry-over from other donors' samples.

This chain links TRBV18 with TRBJ1-5; 12 bases fit TRBD1. This CDR3 region has 15 residues. The V gene's germline CDR1 is KGHSH and CDR2 LQKENI. V trimming: 3 bases; J trimming: 6 bases; junction bases outside the gene matches: 3. DNA for the CDR3: TGTGCCAGCTCACCGGGACAGGGGGCAGGTCAGCCCCAGCATTTT. This translates into CASSPGQGAGQPQHF.

This rearrangement joins TRBV7-9 to TRBJ1-2, with unresolved D. V dropped 5 bases and J dropped 0 bases, with 13 bases sitting between them. This CDR3 has 15 amino acids. Germline-derived CDR1 and CDR2 are SEHNR and FQNEAQ (reference sequence). Here the CDR3 reads CASSRTTETNYGYTF. The DNA of the CDR3 is TGTGCCAGCAGCCGAACGACGGAAACTAACTATGGCTACACCTTC.

V is TRBV18 and J is TRBJ1-4, with D uncertain. The CDR3 length is 13 residues. Germline V lookup: CDR1 KGHSH, CDR2 LQKENI. Trimming removed 3 bases at V and 7 bases at J, with 9 bases between. DNA for the CDR3: TGTGCCAGCTCACCGCCAGGTATTGAAAAACTGTTTTTT. Protein: CASSPPGIEKLFF.

The genes are TRBV7-9 and TRBJ2-5; D could derive from TRBD1 or TRBD2 (5 bases each). Germline assignment: CDR1 SEHNR and CDR2 FQNEAQ (reference sequence). The CDR3 is 17 residues long. V shed 2 bases and J shed 2 bases, with 18 bases lying between them. CDR3 protein: CASSLSPEGTLQETQYF. The CDR3, as DNA: TGTGCCAGCAGCTTATCGCCCGAAGGGACCCTACAAGAGACCCAGTACTTC.

The chain carries TRBV18 and TRBJ2-5, with D perhaps matching TRBD2 (6 bases). CDR1 is KGHSH, CDR2 LQKENI, per germline. Trimming cost V 4 bases and J 2 bases, with 14 bases left between them. The CDR3 is 15 residues long. CDR3 sequence (DNA): TGTGCCAGCTCACTCGGAGCGGGTACGCAAGAGACCCAGTACTTC. Translated, it gives CASSLGAGTQETQYF.

This chain joins TRBV5-4 and TRBJ2-5, with TRBD1 as a possible D gene (5 bases). Trimming pared 4 bases from V and 1 base from J, leaving 14 bases between. The length of the CDR3 is 15 residues. Germline V CDR1 and CDR2: SGHNT, YYREEE (reference sequence). CDR3 in amino acids: CASSPEGQGQETQYF. The CDR3 coding sequence is TGTGCCAGCAGCCCAGAAGGCCAGGGCCAAGAGACCCAGTACTTC.

The chain joins TRBV5-1 to TRBJ2-7, with a possible D match to TRBD2 (5 bases). The V end was cut by 0 bases, the J end by 3 bases, with 7 bases between. The CDR3 has 13 amino acids. Germline V gene lookup returns CDR1 SGHRS and CDR2 YFSETQ. The CDR3 nucleotides are TGCGCCAGCAGCTTGGGAGGGAACTACGAGCAGTACTTC. Translating it yields CASSLGGNYEQYF.

The V and J genes are TRBV7-2 and TRBJ1-5, with TRBD1 matching 7 bases. Germline V gives CDR1 SGHTA, CDR2 FQGNSA. The CDR3 spans 13 residues. V lost 5 bases to trimming and J lost 7 bases; unmatched junction nucleotides: 5. The CDR3 bases are TGTGCCAGCAGCCTACAGGGGTCCCAGCCCCAGCATTTT. It is translated as CASSLQGSQPQHF.

The rearrangement links TRBV2 to TRBJ1-5; 10 bases agree with TRBD1. Germline lookup yields CDR1 SNHLY and CDR2 FYNNEI. J gave up 1 base and V 6 bases, and 3 bases lay outside the gene matches. The CDR3 extends over 15 amino acids. CDR3 bases: TGTGCCAGCAGGACAGGGGGCAACAGCAATCAGCCCCAGCATTTT. Its translation: CASRTGGNSNQPQHF.

For the CDR3, the DNA is TGTGCCAGCAGCCCGCAGGAGTATCAGCCCCAGCATTTT. Its protein product is CASSPQEYQPQHF. The chain carries TRBV7-9 and TRBJ1-5; D is unclear. CDR3 length: 13 amino acids. V dropped 5 bases and J dropped 5 bases, with 10 bases sitting between them. Germline CDR1 SEHNR, CDR2 FQNEAQ (reference sequence).

The chain is built from TRBV19 and TRBJ1-1; D unclear. Germline CDR1 and CDR2: LNHDA and SQIVND (reference sequence). V shed 1 base and J shed 6 bases, with 15 bases lying between them. The CDR3 loop spans 15 amino acids. CDR3 nucleotides: TGTGCCAGTAGTATAGCTATCTCAGGCCCCGCTGAAGCTTTCTTT. This sequence encodes CASSIAISGPAEAFF.

CDR3 protein: CASMLASSYEQYF. The CDR3 bases are TGCGCCAGCATGCTAGCGTCGTCCTACGAGCAGTACTTC. The chain combines TRBV10-2 with TRBJ2-7, with D perhaps matching TRBD2 (6 bases). Germline V gene data show CDR1 as WSHSY and CDR2 as SAAADI. Trimming took off 7 bases at V and 1 base at J, with 11 bases between the two ends. CDR3 length equals 13 residues.

The gene calls are TRBV5-1 and TRBJ1-5; D may be TRBD1 (6 bases). V was clipped by 4 bases and J by 2 bases, with 10 bases between them. CDR1 and CDR2 from the germline V gene are SGHRS and YFSETQ. The CDR3 runs to 14 residues. CDR3 sequence reads: CASSPGQRNQPQHF. Here the CDR3 DNA reads TGCGCCAGCAGCCCCGGACAGCGCAATCAGCCCCAGCATTTT. Full variable domain (missing parts from reference TRBV5-1 and TRBJ1-5): KAGVTQTPRYLIKTRGQQVTLSCSPISGHRSVSWYQQTPGQGLQFLFEYFSETQRNKGNFPGRFSGRQFSNSRSEMNVSTLELGDSALYLCASSPGQRNQPQHFGDGTRLSIL.

V and J are TRBV6-5 and TRBJ1-2, with D possibly matching TRBD1 (5 bases). Deletions cut 4 bases from V and 6 bases from J, with 6 bases between. Germline values: CDR1 MNHEY, CDR2 SVGAGI. This CDR3 is 11 amino acids long. CDR3 amino acids: CASSSGNGYTF. The DNA for the CDR3 is TGTGCCAGCAGTTCAGGGAATGGCTACACCTTC.

The V and J genes are TRBV6-5 and TRBJ2-7; D is ambiguous. Deletions cut 0 bases from V and 6 bases from J, with 9 bases between. From germline, CDR1 is MNHEY and CDR2 SVGAGI. This CDR3 region has 13 residues. For the CDR3, the DNA is TGTGCCAGCAGTTACTCGAGTCGAGTCGAGCAGTACTTC. This translates into CASSYSSRVEQYF.

This clone is a singleton in its sample. The V gene is TRBV27, the J gene TRBJ2-2; D not certain. The CDR3 loop spans 15 amino acids. The V and J ends lost 3 bases and 8 bases respectively, with 16 bases between them. Germline CDR1 MNHEY, CDR2 SMNVEV (reference sequence). The CDR3 reads CASSFAPMRPGELFF. CDR3 nucleotide sequence: TGTGCCAGCAGTTTCGCGCCTATGCGACCGGGGGAGCTGTTTTTT.

The chain combines TRBV7-9 with TRBJ2-7; D not resolved. Trimming left V 1 base short and J 3 bases short, with 4 bases between. Germline V gives CDR1 SEHNR, CDR2 FQNEAQ (reference sequence). This CDR3 region has 12 residues. This CDR3 reads CASSLGRYEQYF. The CDR3 nucleotides are TGTGCCAGCAGCTTAGGGCGCTACGAGCAGTACTTC.

V gene TRBV5-6 combines with J gene TRBJ2-7; D is perhaps TRBD2 (5 bases). This CDR3 spans 14 amino acids. Trimming took off 4 bases at V and 5 bases at J, with 16 bases between the two ends. The germline V gene encodes CDR1 SGHDT and CDR2 YYEEEE. The CDR3 DNA follows: TGTGCCAGCAGCAGGATAGCGATTCCCAACGAGCAGTACTTC. Its protein product is CASSRIAIPNEQYF. Filled out from reference TRBV5-6 and TRBJ2-7, the complete variable domain reads DAGVTQSPTHLIKTRGQQVTLRCSPKSGHDTVSWYQQALGQGPQFIFQYYEEEERQRGNFPDRFSGHQFPNYSSELNVNALLLGDSALYLCASSRIAIPNEQYFGPGTRLTVT.

The chain combines TRBV5-4 with TRBJ2-5; D may be TRBD2 (5 bases). CDR1 SGHNT and CDR2 YYREEE come from the germline V gene (reference sequence). This CDR3 is 15 amino acids long. Trimming took off 3 bases at V and 4 bases at J, with 16 bases between the two ends. CDR3 residues: CASSSLKDFGETQYF. The CDR3, as DNA: TGTGCCAGCAGCTCTCTAAAGGACTTCGGAGAGACCCAGTACTTC.

This clone came up a few times. The chain links TRBV19 to TRBJ1-5, with unresolved D. CDR3 size: 15 residues. The V end lost 3 bases, the J end lost 2 bases, and 11 bases lay between the germline ends. Germline V gene lookup returns CDR1 LNHDA and CDR2 SQIVND (reference sequence). CDR3 coding DNA: TGTGCCAGTAGTATTGCGGGTGAAGGCAATCAGCCCCAGCATTTT. Translated: CASSIAGEGNQPQHF.

This chain connects TRBV27 to TRBJ1-2; 8 bases agree with TRBD1. V lost 5 bases and J lost 2; bases outside the gene matches: 1. The CDR3 is 13 amino acids. Per the germline V gene, CDR1 is MNHEY and CDR2 is SMNVEV (reference sequence). The CDR3 DNA is TGTGCCAGCAGTGACAGGGGCAACTATGGCTACACCTTC. Translating it yields CASSDRGNYGYTF.

This clone came up once. The genes are TRBV4-1 and TRBJ1-1, with no clear D. The CDR3 totals 21 residues. CDR1 MGHRA and CDR2 YSYEKL come from the germline V gene. Trimming stripped 0 bases from V and 6 bases from J, with 32 bases between. The CDR3 loop reads CASSQDYPMGWRKAPRAEAFF. DNA of the CDR3: TGCGCCAGCAGCCAAGACTATCCGATGGGTTGGAGGAAGGCCCCTCGGGCTGAAGCTTTCTTT.

This chain connects TRBV19 to TRBJ1-5, with D possibly TRBD1 on 5 matching bases. V was shortened by 5 bases and J by 0 bases, with 11 bases between the two germline ends. CDR3 length: 15 amino acids. Germline CDR1 LNHDA, CDR2 SQIVND (reference sequence). The CDR3 reads CASSWGSGSNQPQHF. As DNA, the CDR3 is TGTGCCAGTAGTTGGGGGAGTGGTAGCAATCAGCCCCAGCATTTT.

V usage is TRBV27 and J usage is TRBJ1-2; unclear D gene. This CDR3 is built from 14 residues. V gave up 0 bases and J gave up 4 bases, with 9 bases separating them. Germline CDR1 MNHEY, CDR2 SMNVEV (reference sequence). This CDR3 is CASSLSGRFYGYTF. CDR3 coding DNA: TGTGCCAGCAGTTTATCGGGCAGATTCTATGGCTACACCTTC.

The gene calls are TRBV13 and TRBJ2-2; tentatively, D is TRBD2 (6 bases). The V gene lost 3 bases and the J gene lost 6 bases, with 11 bases spanning the gap. From germline, CDR1 is PRHDT and CDR2 FYEKMQ (reference sequence). The CDR3 contains 14 residues. The CDR3 here is CASSLPREAGELFF. The CDR3 DNA is TGTGCCAGCAGCTTGCCGAGGGAGGCCGGGGAGCTGTTTTTT.

The chain carries TRBV7-8 and TRBJ1-5, with no clear D. Germline lookup yields CDR1 SGHVS and CDR2 FQNEAQ. V was pared by 2 bases and J by 1 base, with 9 bases between. This CDR3 has 15 residues. CDR3 bases: TGTGCCAGCAGCTTATTGACGGGAAGCAATCAGCCCCAGCATTTT. Protein: CASSLLTGSNQPQHF.

The chain uses TRBV4-1 and TRBJ1-5, with 7 bases lining up with TRBD1. Germline V gene lookup returns CDR1 MGHRA and CDR2 YSYEKL. The V segment lost 0 bases and the J segment 6 bases; nucleotides outside the gene matches: 11. The CDR3 sequence is 17 residues long. CDR3 amino acids: CASSQEGLGGLGQPQHF. The DNA of the CDR3 is TGCGCCAGCAGCCAAGAAGGACTAGGGGGCCTTGGTCAGCCCCAGCATTTT.

Relative to its sample, this clone is medium-sized. The chain combines TRBV5-1 with TRBJ2-7; D possibly corresponds to TRBD1 (5 bases). Trimming removed 4 bases from V and 3 bases from J, with 11 bases in between. Germline CDR1 SGHRS, CDR2 YFSETQ. The CDR3 contains 13 residues. The CDR3 DNA reads as TGCGCCAGCAGCAAAGACAGACACTACGAGCAGTACTTC. This gives the protein CASSKDRHYEQYF.

This chain connects TRBV18 to TRBJ1-1, with a weak D call TRBD1 (5 bases). V lost 2 bases, J lost 1 base, and 8 bases lay in between. The CDR3 contains 14 residues. Per the germline V gene, CDR1 is KGHSH and CDR2 is LQKENI. CDR3 in amino acids: CASSPGTENTEAFF. The CDR3 DNA reads as TGTGCCAGCTCACCAGGGACGGAGAACACTGAAGCTTTCTTT.

This clone was detected once. CDR3 nucleotides: TGTGCCAGCACTGGGGGGGTGTCGGCTGGGGCCAACGTCCTGACTTTC. This translates into CASTGGVSAGANVLTF. The genes are TRBV5-5 and TRBJ2-6, with TRBD2 identical over 7 bases. CDR1 is SGHKS and CDR2 is YYEKEE in the germline V gene (reference sequence). Trimming removed 6 bases from V and 2 bases from J; junction bases left unmatched: 8. The CDR3 is 16 residues long.

V and J are TRBV4-3 and TRBJ2-1; D is perhaps TRBD2 (6 bases). The CDR3 extends over 16 amino acids. Germline CDR1 is LGHNA and CDR2 is YSLEER. V lost 3 bases to trimming and J lost 4 bases, with 16 bases between them. The CDR3 spells CASSQVAGGRYNEQFF. Here the CDR3 DNA reads TGCGCCAGCAGCCAGGTCGCCGGGGGTCGATACAATGAGCAGTTCTTC.